What follows describes a single T cell receptor beta chain. The source of the sample is a study of cytomegalovirus exposure and HLA in healthy donors. Looked up from germline, CDR1 is SGHRS and CDR2 is YFSETQ. CDR3 length: 15 residues. V lost 1 base to trimming and J lost 1 base; unmatched junction nucleotides: 3. The PCR made use of 60 Vbeta and 13 Jbeta primers. The assay was immunoSEQ multiplex PCR, and TCRdb's table has in-frame clones only and misses some. The repertoire has some 150,000 clones, approximately 77% of them found once; the top ten carry roughly 3.7%. The chain links TRBV5-1 to TRBJ2-7; 9 bases match TRBD1. This clonotype originated in a man younger than 45 in good health and CMV-seropositive. The source material was PBMCs. DNA of the CDR3: TGCGCCAGCAGCTTGCGCGGGACAGGGTCCTACGAGCAGTACTTC. Its protein product is CASSLRGTGSYEQYF.